This is a list of T cell receptor beta chains from one sample in a study of beta chain features in type 1 diabetes. Sequencing used immunoSEQ multiplex PCR; TCRdb keeps in-frame clones, though not all of them. In the table there are approximately 110,000 clones, approximately 37% of which are singletons. The specimen was stem cell memory CD4+ T cells from blood. All receptors derive from a young woman in good health. The CDR3 runs from the conserved cysteine through the conserved F or W.

v_gene: TRBV27
j_gene: TRBJ2-2
CDR3aa: CASSSITDRTLGNGELFF

v_gene: TRBV7-9
j_gene: TRBJ2-1
CDR3aa: CASSSIHSGLAGIYNEQFF

v_gene: TRBV6-5
j_gene: TRBJ2-1
CDR3aa: CASRSMGAGNNEQFF

v_gene: TRBV7-9
j_gene: TRBJ2-1
CDR3aa: CASSLRIYEQFF

v_gene: TRBV10-3
j_gene: TRBJ1-2
CDR3aa: CATGSETYGYTF

v_gene: TRBV30
j_gene: TRBJ2-3
CDR3aa: CAWSVQGDTQYF

v_gene: TRBV11-2
j_gene: TRBJ1-2
CDR3aa: CASSYPRTGGARGYTF

v_gene: TRBV10-3
j_gene: TRBJ2-5
CDR3aa: CAISESRGETQYF

v_gene: TRBV7-9
j_gene: TRBJ1-5
CDR3aa: CASSLGSGEHSNQPQHF

v_gene: TRBV11-2
j_gene: TRBJ2-3
CDR3aa: CASSFKLAATDTQYF

v_gene: TRBV5-4
j_gene: TRBJ2-7
CDR3aa: CASSFRLAGTYEQYF

v_gene: TRBV13
j_gene: -
CDR3aa: CASSSDYPYEQYF

v_gene: TRBV15
j_gene: TRBJ2-7
CDR3aa: CATSTTSGNYEQYF

v_gene: TRBV29-1
j_gene: TRBJ2-7
CDR3aa: CSVRTGASYEQYF

v_gene: TRBV5-1
j_gene: TRBJ2-1
CDR3aa: CASSFNLQGNNEQFF

v_gene: TRBV11-2
j_gene: TRBJ1-1
CDR3aa: CASSLTGVGTEAFF

v_gene: TRBV7-9
j_gene: TRBJ2-5
CDR3aa: CASSPPFPQETQYF

v_gene: TRBV7-9
j_gene: TRBJ1-5
CDR3aa: CASSPGTLRSNQPQHF

v_gene: TRBV5-1
j_gene: TRBJ2-7
CDR3aa: CASSLPGQQIYEQYF

v_gene: TRBV28
j_gene: TRBJ2-3
CDR3aa: CASSPAAGATDTQYF

v_gene: TRBV10-3
j_gene: TRBJ2-6
CDR3aa: CAISDVSSGANVLTF

v_gene: TRBV7-2
j_gene: TRBJ1-1
CDR3aa: CASSLVGMGLGAFF

v_gene: TRBV5-4
j_gene: TRBJ2-1
CDR3aa: CASSLGTFNNEQFF

v_gene: TRBV7-9
j_gene: TRBJ2-3
CDR3aa: CASSPFSGRGPDTQYF

v_gene: TRBV27
j_gene: TRBJ1-1
CDR3aa: CASSLDRSYTEAFF

v_gene: TRBV29-1
j_gene: TRBJ1-2
CDR3aa: CSVDSMRIKGYTF

v_gene: TRBV6-1
j_gene: TRBJ2-1
CDR3aa: CASSSGLGYNEQFF

v_gene: TRBV27
j_gene: TRBJ2-7
CDR3aa: CASSRTGGRARLEQYF

v_gene: TRBV30
j_gene: TRBJ1-5
CDR3aa: CAWSRTGDQPQHF

v_gene: TRBV20-1
j_gene: TRBJ2-1
CDR3aa: CSARGLAVEFF

v_gene: TRBV6-1
j_gene: TRBJ2-2
CDR3aa: CASSEPGQVVSGELFF

v_gene: TRBV7-9
j_gene: TRBJ1-2
CDR3aa: CASSLRQGFSYGYTF

v_gene: TRBV18
j_gene: TRBJ2-4
CDR3aa: CASSPPLLDRNIQYF

v_gene: TRBV7-9
j_gene: TRBJ1-2
CDR3aa: CASSLIAGSFTYGYTF

v_gene: TRBV15
j_gene: TRBJ2-4
CDR3aa: CATSRDWSTGSWGKNIQYF

v_gene: TRBV15
j_gene: TRBJ1-2
CDR3aa: CATSARQGTNYGYTF

v_gene: TRBV27
j_gene: TRBJ2-1
CDR3aa: CASSSPGLAGDEQFF

v_gene: TRBV6-1
j_gene: TRBJ1-2
CDR3aa: CASSPGNYGYTF

v_gene: TRBV4-3
j_gene: TRBJ1-1
CDR3aa: CASSTTGTEAFF

v_gene: TRBV18
j_gene: TRBJ2-5
CDR3aa: CASSPPTGRETQYF

v_gene: TRBV30
j_gene: TRBJ1-3
CDR3aa: CAWTIVGAGNTIYF

v_gene: TRBV7-9
j_gene: TRBJ1-1
CDR3aa: CASSLALTGAKNTEAFF

v_gene: TRBV5-1
j_gene: TRBJ1-1
CDR3aa: CASRPGFNTEAFF

v_gene: TRBV29-1
j_gene: TRBJ2-1
CDR3aa: CSVKQYGTSGQNEQFF

v_gene: TRBV11-2
j_gene: TRBJ2-1
CDR3aa: CASSLWASGRNEQFF

v_gene: TRBV6-1
j_gene: TRBJ2-7
CDR3aa: CASRHYEQYF

v_gene: TRBV4-3
j_gene: TRBJ2-5
CDR3aa: CASSQDPSGEETQYF

v_gene: TRBV7-8
j_gene: TRBJ2-4
CDR3aa: CASSATGGERNIQYF

v_gene: TRBV4-3
j_gene: TRBJ2-2
CDR3aa: CASRLAGGLTGELFF

v_gene: TRBV18
j_gene: TRBJ2-1
CDR3aa: CASSPPGGTGSYNEQFF

v_gene: TRBV5-6
j_gene: TRBJ2-7
CDR3aa: CASSSTRTGGTYEQYF

v_gene: TRBV5-1
j_gene: TRBJ2-7
CDR3aa: CASSLARGQGDEQYF

v_gene: TRBV7-2
j_gene: TRBJ2-5
CDR3aa: CASSLKTGRETQYF

v_gene: TRBV10-3
j_gene: TRBJ2-5
CDR3aa: CAISDGTDLGGTQYF

v_gene: TRBV6-5
j_gene: TRBJ2-7
CDR3aa: CASSRGLAGGEQYF

v_gene: TRBV27
j_gene: TRBJ1-1
CDR3aa: CASSLSYQDTEAFF

v_gene: TRBV5-1
j_gene: TRBJ2-1
CDR3aa: CASSRDRPNEQFF

v_gene: TRBV5-1
j_gene: TRBJ2-2
CDR3aa: CASSSLAGVSGELFF

v_gene: TRBV18
j_gene: TRBJ2-3
CDR3aa: CASSPRQGTTDTQYF